These T cell receptor beta chains were read from a single sample in a study of OX40 agonist ivuxolimab in advanced cancers. Profiled with immunoSEQ multiplex PCR; TCRdb holds only in-frame clones, not every one. The profile shows about 46,000 clones, 82% of them singletons. This sample comprised CD4+ or CD8+ T cells sorted from blood, obtained in a trial of the OX40 agonist ivuxolimab. The receptors were sampled from an adult with an advanced solid tumor such as melanoma, head and neck, liver or kidney cancer. The CDR3 runs from the conserved cysteine through the conserved F or W. D genes are given only for firm matches. Part of the rows lack a size; the others show once, few, many or a class for expanded clones.

j_call v_call d_call clone_size cdr3_length cdr3_nt cdr3_aa
TRBJ2-3 TRBV19 NA NA 15 TGTGCCAGTAGTATGGGGATGGTGCACACAGATACGCAGTATTTT CASSMGMVHTDTQYF
TRBJ1-2 TRBV9 TRBD1 once 16 TGTGCCAGCAGCGTAGGGACAGGGTCCCTCCAGCGGGGCTACACCTTC CASSVGTGSLQRGYTF
TRBJ1-1 TRBV11-2 NA NA 16 TGTGCCAGCAGCTTAGTCGCTGGGGCGTTAAGCACTGAAGCTTTCTTT CASSLVAGALSTEAFF
TRBJ1-2 TRBV7-2 NA once 13 TGTGCCAGCACCCCGGGGCAGATTTTGAGCTACACCTTC CASTPGQILSYTF
TRBJ1-5 TRBV19 NA NA 14 TGTGCCAGTAGTTTTGGACTGGTGGGACAGCCCCAGCATTTT CASSFGLVGQPQHF
TRBJ2-7 TRBV29-1 TRBD1 NA 13 TGCAGCATCCGGACGTCGGGACAGGGTGAGCAGTACTTC CSIRTSGQGEQYF
TRBJ1-2 TRBV7-2 NA NA 13 TGTGCCAGCAGCTTATCGCTTTCCTATGGCTACACCTTC CASSLSLSYGYTF
TRBJ2-7 TRBV4-1 NA few 17 TGCGCCAGCAGCCTAATCCAAAGGACAGAAGAAACCTACGAGCAGTACTTC CASSLIQRTEETYEQYF
TRBJ1-4 TRBV18 NA once 15 TGTGCCAGCTCACCACGGTTTGGGGACGACGAAAAACTGTTTTTT CASSPRFGDDEKLFF
TRBJ2-7 TRBV6-6 NA once 16 TGTGCCAGCAGTCCTAACACTAGGAGATCCGCCTACGAGCAGTACTTC CASSPNTRRSAYEQYF
TRBJ2-5 TRBV4-1 TRBD2 NA 14 TGCGCCAGCAGCCACGGACTAGCTTATGAGACCCAGTACTTC CASSHGLAYETQYF
TRBJ2-5 TRBV18 NA NA 13 TGTGCCAGCTCTCGGGACCGTCAAGAGACCCAGTACTTC CASSRDRQETQYF
TRBJ1-6 TRBV6-1 NA NA 14 TGTGCCAGCAGTGATTCCGGGTCGAATTCACCCCTCCACTTT CASSDSGSNSPLHF
TRBJ2-7 TRBV7-9 NA once 15 TGTGCCAGCAGCCGTTCCGACAGAAGCTCCTACGAGCAGTACTTC CASSRSDRSSYEQYF
TRBJ1-1 TRBV7-2 TRBD1 NA 14 TGTGCCAGCAGCGTAGAACCGACAGGGACTGAAGCTTTCTTT CASSVEPTGTEAFF
TRBJ1-4 TRBV6-5 NA NA 15 TGTGCCAGCAGTTACTCGGGCAGCTTAAATGAAAAACTGTTTTTT CASSYSGSLNEKLFF
TRBJ2-2 TRBV6-1 NA NA 13 TGTGCCAGCACGCGGACAAACACCGGGGAGCTGTTTTTT CASTRTNTGELFF
TRBJ2-2 TRBV7-3 NA NA 15 TGTGCCAGCAGCCCCCTAGGCGGGGCCACCGGGGAGCTGTTTTTT CASSPLGGATGELFF
TRBJ2-5 TRBV6-5 NA once 13 TGTGCCAGCAGTTTGACCGATCAAGAGACCCAGTACTTC CASSLTDQETQYF
TRBJ1-1 TRBV21-1 NA NA 16 TGTGCCAGCAGCAAATTAGTAGGCCAGAAGAACACTGAAGCTTTCTTT CASSKLVGQKNTEAFF
TRBJ2-7 TRBV6-1 TRBD1 NA 14 TGTGCCAGCAGTCCGGGGACAGGGGCCCGCGAGCAGTACTTC CASSPGTGAREQYF
TRBJ1-6 TRBV2 NA NA 15 TGTGCCAGCACGTCAGGGGCGGTTTATAATTCACCCCTCCACTTT CASTSGAVYNSPLHF
TRBJ1-1 TRBV16 TRBD1 NA 15 TGTGCCAGCAGCCAATTGGGACAGGGGGGCACTGAAGCTTTCTTT CASSQLGQGGTEAFF
TRBJ2-5 TRBV5-1 TRBD1 NA 15 TGCGCCAGCAGTCCTGGGACAGGGGGCGGTGAGACCCAGTACTTC CASSPGTGGGETQYF
TRBJ1-2 TRBV11-1 NA once 12 TGTGCCAGCAGCTTGGGGGGCCCTGGCTACACCTTC CASSLGGPGYTF
TRBJ2-3 TRBV6-1 NA NA 11 TGTGCCAGCACTGGGGCGCGTACGCAGTATTTT CASTGARTQYF
TRBJ1-1 TRBV6-1 NA NA 12 TGTGCCAGCTGGCAGGTCGGTTCCCGAGCTTTCTTT CASWQVGSRAFF
TRBJ1-4 TRBV4-1 NA medium-sized 17 TGCGCCAGCAGCCAGATCGACATGGGTCTTTCGTATGAAAAACTGTTTTTT CASSQIDMGLSYEKLFF
TRBJ1-5 TRBV6-5 TRBD1 NA 13 TGTGCCAGCCACAAAACAGGGGAGCAGCCCCAGCATTTT CASHKTGEQPQHF
TRBJ2-4 TRBV25-1 TRBD1 once 17 TGTGCCAGCAGTGAGGGACAGGGAATACTAGCCAAAAACATTCAGTACTTC CASSEGQGILAKNIQYF
TRBJ1-2 TRBV5-4 TRBD1 medium-sized 13 TGTGCCAGCAGCCAGGGGGCGCAATATGGCTACACCTTC CASSQGAQYGYTF